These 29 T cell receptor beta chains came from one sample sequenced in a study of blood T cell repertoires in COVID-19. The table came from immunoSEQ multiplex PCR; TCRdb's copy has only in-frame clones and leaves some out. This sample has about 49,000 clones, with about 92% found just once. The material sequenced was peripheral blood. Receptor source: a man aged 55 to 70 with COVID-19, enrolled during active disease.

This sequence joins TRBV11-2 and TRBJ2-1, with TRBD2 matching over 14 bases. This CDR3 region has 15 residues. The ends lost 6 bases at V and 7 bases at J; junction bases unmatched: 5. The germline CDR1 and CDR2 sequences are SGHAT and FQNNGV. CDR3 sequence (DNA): TGTGCCAGCAGGCGGACTAGCGGGAGGCTTAATGAGCAGTTCTTC. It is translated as CASRRTSGRLNEQFF. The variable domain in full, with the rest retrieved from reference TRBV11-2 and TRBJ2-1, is EAGVAQSPRYKIIEKRQSVAFWCNPISGHATLYWYQQILGQGPKLLIQFQNNGVVDDSQLPKDRFSAERLKGVDSTLKIQPAKLEDSAVYLCASRRTSGRLNEQFFGPGTRLTVL.

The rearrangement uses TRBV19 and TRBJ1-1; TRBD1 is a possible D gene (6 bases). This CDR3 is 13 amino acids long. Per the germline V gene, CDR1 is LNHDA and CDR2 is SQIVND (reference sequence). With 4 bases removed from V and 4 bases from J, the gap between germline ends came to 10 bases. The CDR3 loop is CASSTKQGTEAFF. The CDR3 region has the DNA TGTGCCAGTAGTACGAAACAGGGCACTGAAGCTTTCTTT.

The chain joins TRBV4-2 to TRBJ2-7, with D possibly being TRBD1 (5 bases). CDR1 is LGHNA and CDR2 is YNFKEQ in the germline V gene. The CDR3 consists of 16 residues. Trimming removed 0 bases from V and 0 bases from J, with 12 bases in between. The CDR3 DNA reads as TGTGCCAGCAGCCAAGATTTGACAGATAGCTCCTACGAGCAGTACTTC. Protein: CASSQDLTDSSYEQYF.

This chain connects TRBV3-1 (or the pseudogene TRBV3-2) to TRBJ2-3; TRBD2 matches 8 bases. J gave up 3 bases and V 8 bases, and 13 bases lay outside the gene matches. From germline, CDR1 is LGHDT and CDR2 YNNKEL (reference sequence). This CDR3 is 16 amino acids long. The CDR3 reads CASRPVSGIGTDTQYF. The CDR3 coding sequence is TGTGCCAGCCGACCAGTTAGCGGGATTGGGACAGATACGCAGTATTTT.

CDR3 protein: CASSQGTGTSNYGYTF. The CDR3 DNA is TGTGCCAGCAGCCAAGGGACAGGGACCTCGAACTATGGCTACACCTTC. The chain is built from TRBV3-1 (or the pseudogene TRBV3-2) and TRBJ1-2, with 8 nucleotides matching TRBD1. The CDR3 spans 16 residues. The junction had 6 bases not matched to a gene; V was cut back by 1 base and J by 2 bases. CDR1 and CDR2 (germline): LGHDT, YNNKEL (reference sequence).

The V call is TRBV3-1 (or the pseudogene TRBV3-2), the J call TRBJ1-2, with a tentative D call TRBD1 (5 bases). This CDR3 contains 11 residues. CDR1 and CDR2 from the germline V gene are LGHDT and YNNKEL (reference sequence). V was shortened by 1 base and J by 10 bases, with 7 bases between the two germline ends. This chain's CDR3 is CASSQVTAYTF. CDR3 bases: TGTGCCAGCAGCCAAGTGACAGCCTACACCTTC.

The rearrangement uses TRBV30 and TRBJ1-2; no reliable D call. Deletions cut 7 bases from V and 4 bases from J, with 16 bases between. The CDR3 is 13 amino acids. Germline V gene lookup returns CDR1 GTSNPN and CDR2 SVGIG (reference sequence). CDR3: CAFNGQDFYGYTF. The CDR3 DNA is TGTGCCTTCAATGGGCAGGACTTCTATGGCTACACCTTC.

CDR3 sequence: CASSQTVQGFYGYTF. The CDR3 DNA follows: TGTGCCAGCAGCCAAACAGTTCAGGGATTCTATGGCTACACCTTC. V and J are TRBV6-2 or TRBV6-3 and TRBJ1-2; the D gene is possibly TRBD1 (5 bases). Trimming cost V 6 bases and J 4 bases, with 18 bases left between them. CDR3 length equals 15 residues. Per germline, CDR1 MNHEY and CDR2 SVGEGT.

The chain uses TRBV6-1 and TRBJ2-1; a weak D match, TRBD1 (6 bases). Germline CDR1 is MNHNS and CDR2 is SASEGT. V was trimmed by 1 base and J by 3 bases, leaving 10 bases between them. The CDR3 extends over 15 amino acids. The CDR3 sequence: CASSEVQGFYNEQFF. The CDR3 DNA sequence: TGTGCCAGCAGTGAAGTACAGGGCTTCTACAATGAGCAGTTCTTC.

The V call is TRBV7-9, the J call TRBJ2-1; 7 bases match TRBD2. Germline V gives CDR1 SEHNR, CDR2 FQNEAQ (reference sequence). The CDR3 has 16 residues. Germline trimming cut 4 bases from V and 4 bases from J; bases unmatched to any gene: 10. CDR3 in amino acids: CASSWGTGGPYNEQFF. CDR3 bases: TGTGCCAGCAGCTGGGGAACGGGAGGACCTTACAATGAGCAGTTCTTC.

Here the CDR3 reads CASSVGQGGGEKLFF. The CDR3 nucleotides read TGTGCCAGCAGCGTCGGACAGGGAGGGGGAGAAAAACTGTTTTTT. The chain couples TRBV7-9 to TRBJ1-4; 8 nucleotides align to TRBD1. This CDR3 has 15 amino acids. The germline CDR1 and CDR2 sequences are SEHNR and FQNEAQ (reference sequence). The ends lost 5 bases at V and 8 bases at J; junction bases unmatched: 10.

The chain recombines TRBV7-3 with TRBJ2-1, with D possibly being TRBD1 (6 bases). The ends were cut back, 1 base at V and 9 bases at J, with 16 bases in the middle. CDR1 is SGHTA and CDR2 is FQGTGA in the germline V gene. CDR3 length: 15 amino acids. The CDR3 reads CASSLRAGVGREQFF. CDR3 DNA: TGTGCCAGCAGCTTAAGGGCAGGGGTAGGTCGTGAGCAGTTCTTC.

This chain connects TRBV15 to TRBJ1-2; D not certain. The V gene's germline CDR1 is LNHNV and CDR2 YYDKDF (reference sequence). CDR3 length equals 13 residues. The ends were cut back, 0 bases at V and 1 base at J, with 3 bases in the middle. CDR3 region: CATSRDSNYGYTF. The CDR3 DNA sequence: TGTGCCACCAGCAGAGACAGTAACTATGGCTACACCTTC.

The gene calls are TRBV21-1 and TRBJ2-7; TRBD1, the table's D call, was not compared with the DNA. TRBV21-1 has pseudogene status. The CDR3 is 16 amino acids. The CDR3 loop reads CASSHRDRDLLYEQYF. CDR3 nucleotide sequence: TGTGCCAGCAGCCACCGGGACAGGGACCTCCTCTACGAGCAGTACTTC.

CDR3 region: CASSAGQGSNQPQHF. The CDR3 DNA sequence: TGTGCCAGCAGCGCTGGCCAGGGGAGCAATCAGCCCCAGCATTTT. This chain uses TRBV5-4 with TRBJ1-5; possibly TRBD1 for D (6 bases). Looked up from germline, CDR1 is SGHNT and CDR2 is YYREEE (reference sequence). This CDR3 is 15 amino acids long. V was shortened by 4 bases and J by 1 base, with 12 bases between the two germline ends.

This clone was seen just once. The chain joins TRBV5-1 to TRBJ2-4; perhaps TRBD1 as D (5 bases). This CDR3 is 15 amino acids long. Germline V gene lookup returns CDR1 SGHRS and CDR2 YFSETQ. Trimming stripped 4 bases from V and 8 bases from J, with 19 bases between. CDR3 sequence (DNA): TGCGCCAGCAGCCCGGAAGGGGTGGTTTGGGACATTCAGTACTTC. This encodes CASSPEGVVWDIQYF.

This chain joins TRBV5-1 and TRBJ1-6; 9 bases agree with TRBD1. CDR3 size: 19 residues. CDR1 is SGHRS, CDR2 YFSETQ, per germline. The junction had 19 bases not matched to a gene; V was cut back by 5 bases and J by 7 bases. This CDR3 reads CASRRSGTGRLLGNSPLHF. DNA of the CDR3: TGCGCCAGCAGACGATCCGGGACAGGGAGGCTCTTAGGGAATTCACCCCTCCACTTT.

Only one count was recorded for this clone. DNA for the CDR3: TGTGCCAGCCGAGGGACAGGGCGGGATGGCTACACCTTC. It codes for CASRGTGRDGYTF. The chain uses TRBV14 and TRBJ1-2, with 9 bases that match TRBD1. The CDR3 runs to 13 residues. Looked up from germline, CDR1 is SGHDN and CDR2 is FVKESK. V trimming: 8 bases; J trimming: 6 bases; junction bases outside the gene matches: 7.

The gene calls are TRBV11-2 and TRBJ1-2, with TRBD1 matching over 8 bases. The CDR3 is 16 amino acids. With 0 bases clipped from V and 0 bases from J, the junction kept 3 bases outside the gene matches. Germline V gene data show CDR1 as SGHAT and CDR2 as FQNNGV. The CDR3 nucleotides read TGTGCCAGCAGCTTAGACGCGGGACAGGCTAACTATGGCTACACCTTC. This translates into CASSLDAGQANYGYTF.

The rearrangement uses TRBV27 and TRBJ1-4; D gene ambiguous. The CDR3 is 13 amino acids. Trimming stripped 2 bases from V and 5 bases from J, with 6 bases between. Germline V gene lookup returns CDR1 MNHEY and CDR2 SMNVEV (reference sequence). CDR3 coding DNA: TGTGCCAGCAGTTTAATTCAAAATGAAAAACTGTTTTTT. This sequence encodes CASSLIQNEKLFF.

The CDR3 region is CASSPPRTSPGELFF. In nucleotides, the CDR3 is TGTGCCAGCTCACCCCCAAGGACTAGCCCCGGGGAGCTGTTTTTT. The chain employs TRBV18 and TRBJ2-2; 8 nucleotides align to TRBD2. Trimming at V came to 3 bases and at J to 6 bases, leaving 6 bases not matched to a gene. Germline V gives CDR1 KGHSH, CDR2 LQKENI. The CDR3 length is 15 residues. Using reference TRBV18 and TRBJ2-2 for the parts outside the CDR3, the full variable domain is NAGVMQNPRHLVRRRGQEARLRCSPMKGHSHVYWYRQLPEEGLKFMVYLQKENIIDESGMPKERFSAEFPKEGPSILRIQQVVRGDSAAYFCASSPPRTSPGELFFGEGSRLTVL.

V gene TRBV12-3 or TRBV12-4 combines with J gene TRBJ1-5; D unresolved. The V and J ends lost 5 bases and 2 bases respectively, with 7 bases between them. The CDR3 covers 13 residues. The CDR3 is CASSEEGNQPQHF. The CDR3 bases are TGTGCCAGCAGTGAGGAGGGCAATCAGCCCCAGCATTTT.

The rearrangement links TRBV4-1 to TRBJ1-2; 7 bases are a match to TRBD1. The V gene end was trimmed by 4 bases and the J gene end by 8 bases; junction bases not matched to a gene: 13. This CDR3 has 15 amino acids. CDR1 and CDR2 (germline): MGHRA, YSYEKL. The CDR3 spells CASSPTTGRTGGYTF. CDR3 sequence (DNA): TGCGCCAGCAGCCCCACGACAGGGCGGACGGGGGGCTACACCTTC.

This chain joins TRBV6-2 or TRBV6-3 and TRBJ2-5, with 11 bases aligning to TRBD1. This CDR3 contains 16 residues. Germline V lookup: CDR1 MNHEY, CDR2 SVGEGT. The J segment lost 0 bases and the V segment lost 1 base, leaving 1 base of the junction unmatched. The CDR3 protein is CASSYWDRGYQETQYF. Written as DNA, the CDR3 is TGTGCCAGCAGTTACTGGGACAGGGGGTACCAAGAGACCCAGTACTTC.

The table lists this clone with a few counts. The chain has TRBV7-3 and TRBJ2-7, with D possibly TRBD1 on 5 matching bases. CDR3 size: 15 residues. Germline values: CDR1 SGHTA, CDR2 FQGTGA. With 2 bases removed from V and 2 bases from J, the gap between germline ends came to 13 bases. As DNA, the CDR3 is TGTGCCAGCAGCTTATCCCCAGGGCAAACCTACGAGCAGTACTTC. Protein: CASSLSPGQTYEQYF.

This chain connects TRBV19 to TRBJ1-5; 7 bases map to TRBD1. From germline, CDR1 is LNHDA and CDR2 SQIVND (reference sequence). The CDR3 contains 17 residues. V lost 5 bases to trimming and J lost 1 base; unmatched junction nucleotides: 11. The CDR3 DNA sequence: TGTGCCAGTAGTCCCCGGGACAGCTCCATAAGCAATCAGCCCCAGCATTTT. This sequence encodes CASSPRDSSISNQPQHF.

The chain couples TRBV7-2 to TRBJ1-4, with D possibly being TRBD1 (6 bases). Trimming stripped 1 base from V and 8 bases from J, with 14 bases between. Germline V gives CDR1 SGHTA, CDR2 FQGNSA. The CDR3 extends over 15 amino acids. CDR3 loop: CASSLDPGVGEKLFF. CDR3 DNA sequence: TGTGCCAGCAGCTTAGATCCAGGGGTAGGGGAAAAACTGTTTTTT.

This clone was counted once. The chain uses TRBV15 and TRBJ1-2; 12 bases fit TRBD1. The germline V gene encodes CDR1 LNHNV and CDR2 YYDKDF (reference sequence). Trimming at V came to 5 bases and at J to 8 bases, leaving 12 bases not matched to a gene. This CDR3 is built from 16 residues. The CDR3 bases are TGTGCCACCAGCTCCCAGCGCGCCGGGACAGGGGGCGGCTACACCTTC. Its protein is CATSSQRAGTGGGYTF.

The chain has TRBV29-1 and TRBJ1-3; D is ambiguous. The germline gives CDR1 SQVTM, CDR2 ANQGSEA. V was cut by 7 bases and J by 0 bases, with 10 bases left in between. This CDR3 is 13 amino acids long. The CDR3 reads CSAIQDSGNTIYF. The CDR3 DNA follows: TGCAGCGCCATACAAGACTCTGGAAACACCATATATTTT.